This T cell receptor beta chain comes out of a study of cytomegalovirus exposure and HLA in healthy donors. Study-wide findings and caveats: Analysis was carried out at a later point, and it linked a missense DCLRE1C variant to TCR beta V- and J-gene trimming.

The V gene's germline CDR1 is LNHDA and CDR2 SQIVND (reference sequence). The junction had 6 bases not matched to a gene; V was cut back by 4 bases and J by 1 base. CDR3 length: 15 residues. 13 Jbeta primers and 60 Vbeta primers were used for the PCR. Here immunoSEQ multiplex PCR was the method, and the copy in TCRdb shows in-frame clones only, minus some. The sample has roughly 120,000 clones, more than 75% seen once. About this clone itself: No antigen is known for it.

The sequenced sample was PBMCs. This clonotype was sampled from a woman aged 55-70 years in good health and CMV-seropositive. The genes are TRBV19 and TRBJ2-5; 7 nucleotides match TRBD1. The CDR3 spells CASSTGTVIQETQYF. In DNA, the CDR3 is TGTGCCAGTAGTACCGGGACAGTCATCCAAGAGACCCAGTACTTC.